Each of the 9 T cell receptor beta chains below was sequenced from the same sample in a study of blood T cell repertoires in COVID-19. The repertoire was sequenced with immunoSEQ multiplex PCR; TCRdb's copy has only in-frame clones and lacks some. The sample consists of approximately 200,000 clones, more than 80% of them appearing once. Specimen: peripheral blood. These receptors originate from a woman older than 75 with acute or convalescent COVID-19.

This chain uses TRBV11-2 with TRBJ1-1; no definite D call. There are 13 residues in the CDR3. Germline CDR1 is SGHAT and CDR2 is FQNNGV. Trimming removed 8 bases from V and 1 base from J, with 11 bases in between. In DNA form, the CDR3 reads TGTGCCAGCGGGCAGACGAAGAACACTGAAGCTTTCTTT. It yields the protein CASGQTKNTEAFF. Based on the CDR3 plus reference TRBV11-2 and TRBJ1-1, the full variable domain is EAGVAQSPRYKIIEKRQSVAFWCNPISGHATLYWYQQILGQGPKLLIQFQNNGVVDDSQLPKDRFSAERLKGVDSTLKIQPAKLEDSAVYLCASGQTKNTEAFFGQGTRLTVV.

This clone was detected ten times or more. The CDR3 bases are TGTGCCAGCAGCTTAGCCCTCGGTGGGCGGGACTACCACTACGAGCAGTACTTC. As protein: CASSLALGGRDYHYEQYF. The rearrangement uses TRBV13 and TRBJ2-7, with 7 bases aligning to TRBD2. This CDR3 comprises 18 residues. Germline V gene sequence: CDR1 PRHDT, CDR2 FYEKMQ (reference sequence). Trimming cost V 1 base and J 3 bases; bases outside gene matches: 15.

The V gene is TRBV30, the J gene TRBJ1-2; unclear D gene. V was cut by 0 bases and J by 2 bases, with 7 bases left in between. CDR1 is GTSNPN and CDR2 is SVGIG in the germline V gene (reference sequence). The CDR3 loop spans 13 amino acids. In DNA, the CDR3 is TGTGCCTGGAGTGTCGGAGAAAACTATGGCTACACCTTC. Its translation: CAWSVGENYGYTF.

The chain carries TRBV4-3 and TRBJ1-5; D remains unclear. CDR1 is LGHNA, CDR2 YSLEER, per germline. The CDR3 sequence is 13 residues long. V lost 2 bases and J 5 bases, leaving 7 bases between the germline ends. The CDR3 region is CASSQFSDQPQHF. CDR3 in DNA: TGCGCCAGCAGCCAATTCTCCGATCAGCCCCAGCATTTT.

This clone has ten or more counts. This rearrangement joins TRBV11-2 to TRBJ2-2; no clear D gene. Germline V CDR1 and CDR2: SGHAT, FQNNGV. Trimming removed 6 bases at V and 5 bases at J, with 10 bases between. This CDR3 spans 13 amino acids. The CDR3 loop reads CASSISGTGELFF. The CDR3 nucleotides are TGTGCCAGCAGTATTAGTGGTACCGGGGAGCTGTTTTTT.

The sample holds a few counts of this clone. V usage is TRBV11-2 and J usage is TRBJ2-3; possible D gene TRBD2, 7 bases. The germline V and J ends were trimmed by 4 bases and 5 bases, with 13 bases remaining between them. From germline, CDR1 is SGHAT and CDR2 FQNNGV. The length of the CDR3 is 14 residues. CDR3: CASSWWGGKDTQYF. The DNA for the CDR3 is TGTGCCAGCAGCTGGTGGGGGGGCAAAGATACGCAGTATTTT.

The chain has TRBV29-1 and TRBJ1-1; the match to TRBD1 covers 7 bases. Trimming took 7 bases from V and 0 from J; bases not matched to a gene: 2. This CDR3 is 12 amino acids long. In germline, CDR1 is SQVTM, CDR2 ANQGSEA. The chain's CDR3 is CSGDRLNTEAFF. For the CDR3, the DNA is TGCAGCGGGGACAGATTGAACACTGAAGCTTTCTTT.

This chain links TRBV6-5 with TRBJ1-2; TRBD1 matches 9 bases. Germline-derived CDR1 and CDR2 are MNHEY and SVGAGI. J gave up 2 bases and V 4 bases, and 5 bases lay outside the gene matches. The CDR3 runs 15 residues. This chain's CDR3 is CASSSPGQGNYGYTF. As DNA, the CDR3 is TGTGCCAGCAGTTCTCCGGGACAGGGAAACTATGGCTACACCTTC.

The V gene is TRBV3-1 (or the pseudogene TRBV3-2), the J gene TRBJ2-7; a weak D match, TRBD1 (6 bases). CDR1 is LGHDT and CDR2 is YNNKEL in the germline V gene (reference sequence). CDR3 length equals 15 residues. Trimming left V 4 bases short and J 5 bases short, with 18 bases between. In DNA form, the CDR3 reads TGTGCCAGCAGCCCCTCGGGAACAGGGACCCACGAGCAGTACTTC. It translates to CASSPSGTGTHEQYF.